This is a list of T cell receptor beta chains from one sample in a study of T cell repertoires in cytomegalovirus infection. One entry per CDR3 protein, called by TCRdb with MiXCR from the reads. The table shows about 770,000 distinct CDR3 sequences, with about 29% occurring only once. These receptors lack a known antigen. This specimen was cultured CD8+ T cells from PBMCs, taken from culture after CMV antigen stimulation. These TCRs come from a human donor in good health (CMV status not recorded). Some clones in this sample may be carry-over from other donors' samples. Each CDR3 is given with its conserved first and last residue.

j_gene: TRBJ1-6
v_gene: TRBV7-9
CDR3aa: CASSHRQGKNNSPLHF

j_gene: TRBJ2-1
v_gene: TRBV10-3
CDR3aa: CATHGAGSSYNEQFF

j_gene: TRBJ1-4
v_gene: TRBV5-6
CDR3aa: CASSLRNRASEKLFF

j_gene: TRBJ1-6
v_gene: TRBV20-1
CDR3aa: CSASTLRTGSNSPLHF

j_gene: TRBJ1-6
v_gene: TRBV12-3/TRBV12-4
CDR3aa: CASSFVLEGQNNSPLHF

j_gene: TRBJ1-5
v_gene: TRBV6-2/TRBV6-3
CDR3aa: CASSFAGYSNQPQHF

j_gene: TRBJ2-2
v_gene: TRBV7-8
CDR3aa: CASSPRGGELFF

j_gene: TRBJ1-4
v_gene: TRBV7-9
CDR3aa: CASSITGGGLHNEKLFF

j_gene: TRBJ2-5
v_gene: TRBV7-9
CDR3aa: CASSSTGDGRETQYF

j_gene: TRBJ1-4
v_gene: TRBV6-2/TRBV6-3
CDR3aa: CASSLLGGSEKLFF

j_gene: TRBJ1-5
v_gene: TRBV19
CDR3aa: CASSLGTSSNQPQHF

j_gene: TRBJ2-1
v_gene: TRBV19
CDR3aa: CASSDSASYNEQFF

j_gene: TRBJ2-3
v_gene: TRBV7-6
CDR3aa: CASSLAASGGFRTDTQYF

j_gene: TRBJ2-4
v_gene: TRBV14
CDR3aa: CASSQEQDNENIQYF

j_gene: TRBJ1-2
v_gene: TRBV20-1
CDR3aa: CSARASVRLDYGYTF

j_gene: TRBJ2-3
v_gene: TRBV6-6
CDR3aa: CASSYSRGQGKDTQYF

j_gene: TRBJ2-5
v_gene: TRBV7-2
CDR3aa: CASSLGLASGETQYF

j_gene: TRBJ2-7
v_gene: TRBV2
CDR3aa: CASSPTSRQGASYEQYF

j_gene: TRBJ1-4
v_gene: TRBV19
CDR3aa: CASSIRSRGPEKLFF

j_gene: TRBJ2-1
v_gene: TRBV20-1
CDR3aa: CSARDRDRDNEQFF

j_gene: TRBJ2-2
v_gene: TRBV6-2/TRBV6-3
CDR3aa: CASSYSSSGYANTGELFF

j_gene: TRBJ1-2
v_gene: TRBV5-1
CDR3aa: CASSFLDGPRAGYTF

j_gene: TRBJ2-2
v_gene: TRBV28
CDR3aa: CASSGTGEGIGGELFF

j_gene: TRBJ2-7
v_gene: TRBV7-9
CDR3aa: CASSLAGEQYF

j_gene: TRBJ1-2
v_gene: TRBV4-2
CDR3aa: CASSQEDSRRTGDGYTF

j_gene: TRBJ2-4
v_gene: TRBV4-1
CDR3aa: CASSQVWGDKNIQYF

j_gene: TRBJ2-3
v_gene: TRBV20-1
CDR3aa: CSARGEGATSGGPTDTQYF

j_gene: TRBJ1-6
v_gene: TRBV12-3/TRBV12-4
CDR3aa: CASSPRLQGGHYNSPLHF

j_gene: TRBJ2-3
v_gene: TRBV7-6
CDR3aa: CASSPGTGLGADTQYF

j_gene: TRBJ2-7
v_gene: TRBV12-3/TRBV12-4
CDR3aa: CASSLVSHSPYEQYF

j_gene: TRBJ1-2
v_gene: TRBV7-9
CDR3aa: CASRGRNPGYTF

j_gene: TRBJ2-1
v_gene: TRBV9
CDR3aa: CASSLGWLQSSYNEQFF

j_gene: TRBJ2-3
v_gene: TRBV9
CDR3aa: CASSPRRVDTQYF

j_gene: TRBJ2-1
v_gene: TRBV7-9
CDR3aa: CASSPDTYNEQFF

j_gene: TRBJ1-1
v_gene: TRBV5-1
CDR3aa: CASSLDPQGGLITEAFF

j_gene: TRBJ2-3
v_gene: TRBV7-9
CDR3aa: CASSLLDSTDTQYF

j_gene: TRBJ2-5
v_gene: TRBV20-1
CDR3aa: CSARDLDSRQTQYF

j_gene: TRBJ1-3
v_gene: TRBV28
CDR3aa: CASSLPGTGNTIYF

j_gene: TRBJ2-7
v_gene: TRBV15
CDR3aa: CATKPGLAGSDPYEQYF

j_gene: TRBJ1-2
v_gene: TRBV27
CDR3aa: CASSASGRRFSYGYTF

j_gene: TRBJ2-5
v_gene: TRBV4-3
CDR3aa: CASSQGVTDRGLETQYF

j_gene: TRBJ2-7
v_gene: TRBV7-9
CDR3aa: CASSLTVGVRAYEQYF

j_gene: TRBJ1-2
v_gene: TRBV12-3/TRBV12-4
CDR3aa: CASSLEIGRVYGYTF

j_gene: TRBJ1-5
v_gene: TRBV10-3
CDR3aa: CAISESPRQPQHF

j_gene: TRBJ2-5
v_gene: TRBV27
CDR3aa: CASSLARVGETQYF

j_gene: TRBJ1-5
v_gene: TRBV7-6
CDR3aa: CASSLAEDSNQPQHF